The rows below give T cell receptor beta chains drawn from one sample of a study of blood T cell repertoires in COVID-19. TCRdb's table, derived via immunoSEQ multiplex PCR, lists solely in-frame clones and lacks some. The sample consists of 60,000 to 80,000 clones, about four fifths of them appearing once. Sequencing used peripheral blood. The source is a man aged 45-60 years with active COVID-19. The CDR3 runs from the conserved cysteine through the conserved F or W. The D gene is left open where the match is weak. Expanded clones get a size class; other rows say once, few or many, or leave the size out.

cdr3_aa	cdr3_nt	v_call	clone_size	j_call	d_call
CASSRQGSGGANVLTF	TGTGCCAGTAGTAGGCAGGGTAGCGGTGGGGCCAACGTCCTGACTTTC	TRBV19	-	TRBJ2-6	-
CASSRNQPQHF	TGTGCCAGCAGTCGGAATCAGCCCCAGCATTTT	TRBV28	-	TRBJ1-5	-
CASSQLSGGSTDTQYF	TGTGCCAGCAGCCAGTTGAGCGGGGGCAGCACAGATACGCAGTATTTT	TRBV3-1/TRBV3-2	-	TRBJ2-3	TRBD2
CASSKVGQQVDEQYF	TGTGCCAGCAGCAAAGTAGGACAGCAGGTGGACGAGCAGTACTTC	TRBV21-1	-	TRBJ2-7	-
CASSLDPRGNNEQFF	TGTGCCAGCAGCTTAGACCCGCGGGGTAACAATGAGCAGTTCTTC	TRBV27	few	TRBJ2-1	-
CASSLGLGGANSYEQYF	TGTGCCAGCAGCTTAGGCCTAGGCGGGGCCAACTCCTACGAGCAGTACTTC	TRBV11-2	-	TRBJ2-7	-
CAWRAGEYEKLFF	TGTGCCTGGAGGGCAGGGGAGTATGAAAAACTGTTTTTT	TRBV30	once	TRBJ1-4	-
CASSGQGGYETQYF	TGCGCCAGCAGCGGGCAGGGAGGGTACGAGACCCAGTACTTC	TRBV5-1	-	TRBJ2-5	TRBD2
CASSYSSGGYTF	TGTGCCAGCAGTTACTCTTCGGGTGGCTACACCTTC	TRBV6-2/TRBV6-3	-	TRBJ1-2	-
CASGLGGQAQETQYF	TGTGCTAGTGGTTTGGGGGGACAGGCTCAAGAGACCCAGTACTTC	TRBV12-5	-	TRBJ2-5	TRBD1